These 19 T cell receptor beta chains were all obtained from the same sample, sequenced in a study of T cells in Graves' hyperthyroidism and ophthalmopathy. Using RNA transcripts as the source, TCR beta CDR3 regions were amplified. When the TCR CDR3 underwent first-round RT-PCR, the HTBI primer set was used. TCRdb called the multiplex PCR reads again in MiXCR, with one record for every CDR3 protein. Of about 520,000 distinct CDR3 sequences in the sample, less than 25% are singletons; the top ten hold around a quarter. Sequencing input: blood. All receptors come from a man between 18 and 29 years old with Graves' hyperthyroidism.

This clonotype was detected only a few times. This chain links TRBV5-1 with TRBJ2-2; D ambiguous. V lost 3 bases to trimming and J lost 4 bases, with 13 bases between them. The CDR3 sequence is 15 residues long. The germline V gene encodes CDR1 SGHRS and CDR2 YFSETQ. CDR3 in amino acids: CASSSGTPSTGELFF. The CDR3 nucleotides read TGCGCCAGCAGCTCGGGCACTCCGAGCACCGGGGAGCTGTTTTTT.

This chain links TRBV28 with TRBJ2-2; D call uncertain. The CDR3 runs to 15 residues. V dropped 7 bases and J dropped 6 bases, with 18 bases sitting between them. In germline, CDR1 is MDHEN, CDR2 SYDVKM. CDR3 amino acids: CASTQRGPHPGELFF. The CDR3 DNA sequence: TGTGCCAGCACCCAGCGAGGCCCCCACCCCGGGGAGCTGTTTTTT.

This clonotype has ten or more counts. This chain links TRBV5-1 with TRBJ1-1, with a tentative D call TRBD1 (5 bases). V was cut by 3 bases and J by 5 bases, with 8 bases left in between. Germline V CDR1 and CDR2: SGHRS, YFSETQ. The CDR3 loop spans 12 amino acids. CDR3: CASSWRGTEAFF. The CDR3 coding sequence is TGCGCCAGCAGCTGGAGGGGAACTGAAGCTTTCTTT.

This clonotype was found many times. The chain employs TRBV2 and TRBJ1-6; D gene unclear. V was clipped by 6 bases and J by 8 bases, with 11 bases between them. In germline, CDR1 is SNHLY, CDR2 FYNNEI. This CDR3 is built from 13 residues. CDR3 residues: CASREDGHSPLHF. The DNA for the CDR3 is TGTGCCAGCAGAGAGGACGGACATTCACCCCTCCACTTT.

This clonotype turned up a few times. This chain uses TRBV11-3 with TRBJ2-5; D perhaps matches TRBD1 (6 bases). This CDR3 is 16 amino acids long. Trimming took 1 base from V and 2 from J, leaving 14 bases between them. CDR1 SGHNT and CDR2 YENEEA come from the germline V gene. This chain's CDR3 is CASSLGQAPPQETQYF. The CDR3 nucleotides read TGTGCCAGCAGCTTAGGACAGGCCCCCCCTCAAGAGACCCAGTACTTC.

This clonotype was seen ten or more times. The rearrangement uses TRBV2 and TRBJ2-5; perhaps TRBD2 as D (5 bases). The CDR3 runs to 13 residues. CDR1 and CDR2 from the germline V gene are SNHLY and FYNNEI. V was clipped by 4 bases and J by 2 bases, with 8 bases between them. The CDR3 coding sequence is TGTGCCAGCAGTGGAGGGCAGCAAGAGACCCAGTACTTC. Translated: CASSGGQQETQYF.

This clonotype was recorded many times. The genes are TRBV5-8 and TRBJ1-5; tentative D call: TRBD1 (6 bases). The V gene's germline CDR1 is SGHTS and CDR2 YDEGEE. This CDR3 contains 15 residues. With 2 bases removed from V and 4 bases from J, the gap between germline ends came to 13 bases. The CDR3 bases are TGTGCCAGCAGCTTTACAGGGTTTGGTAATCAGCCCCAGCATTTT. Its translation is CASSFTGFGNQPQHF.

This clonotype was seen ten or more times. This chain joins TRBV24-1 and TRBJ2-7, with D possibly called TRBD1 or TRBD2 (5 bases each). The CDR3 contains 13 residues. The germline V gene has CDR1 KGHDR and CDR2 SFDVKD. V was cut by 3 bases and J by 3 bases, with 8 bases left in between. The DNA of the CDR3 is TGTGCCACCAGTGATGGGGACCTCTACGAGCAGTACTTC. Protein product: CATSDGDLYEQYF.

This clonotype was seen more than once but under ten times. The V gene is TRBV5-1, the J gene TRBJ1-6; D gene ambiguous. This CDR3 is 15 amino acids long. V was shortened by 4 bases and J by 3 bases, with 11 bases between the two germline ends. Germline CDR1 SGHRS, CDR2 YFSETQ. CDR3 loop: CASSTGRNYNSPLHF. The CDR3 nucleotides are TGCGCCAGCAGCACCGGACGGAACTATAATTCACCCCTCCACTTT.

Ten or more counts support this clonotype. The V call is TRBV2, the J call TRBJ1-2; 7 nucleotides align to TRBD1. J was trimmed by 4 bases and V by 7 bases; bases with no gene match: 12. Germline V gene data show CDR1 as SNHLY and CDR2 as FYNNEI. The CDR3 is 15 residues long. The CDR3 DNA reads as TGTGCCAGCATCTCCCGGGACAGTAGAACCTATGGCTACACCTTC. This gives the protein CASISRDSRTYGYTF.

This clonotype came up many times. The chain couples TRBV20-1 to TRBJ2-5; 8 bases line up with TRBD1. This CDR3 region has 15 residues. V lost 5 bases and J lost 5; bases outside the gene matches: 13. In germline, CDR1 is DFQATT, CDR2 SNEGSKA (reference sequence). The CDR3 loop is CSARGSGGARETQYF. The CDR3 nucleotides read TGCAGTGCTCGTGGGTCAGGGGGCGCCCGGGAGACCCAGTACTTC.

This clonotype was seen many times. The chain combines TRBV27 with TRBJ1-5; possible D gene TRBD1, 5 bases. The CDR3 is made up of 14 amino acids. The germline V and J ends were trimmed by 6 bases and 6 bases, with 15 bases remaining between them. Germline V CDR1 and CDR2: MNHEY, SMNVEV (reference sequence). CDR3 amino acids: CASRTSGGGQPQHF. CDR3 DNA sequence: TGTGCCAGCAGGACTTCGGGTGGGGGTCAGCCCCAGCATTTT.

The gene calls are TRBV4-1 and TRBJ1-5, with a possible D match to TRBD1 (6 bases). CDR3 length: 19 residues. Germline-derived CDR1 and CDR2 are MGHRA and YSYEKL. Trimming shortened V by 4 bases and J by 1 base, and 23 bases separated the two germline ends. In nucleotides, the CDR3 is TGCGCCAGCAGCCGAGAAGTCATGGGGCGGGGGGCGAGCAATCAGCCCCAGCATTTT. Translation: CASSREVMGRGASNQPQHF.

The chain joins TRBV25-1 to TRBJ1-5, with 7 bases that match TRBD1. V lost 1 base, J lost 3 bases, and 6 bases stayed unmatched. CDR3 size: 16 residues. Per the germline V gene, CDR1 is MGHDK and CDR2 is SYGVNS. In DNA, the CDR3 is TGTGCCAGCAGTGAATCAAAGACAGGGCACAATCAGCCCCAGCATTTT. Translation: CASSESKTGHNQPQHF.

In its sample, this clonotype was seen many times. The chain couples TRBV28 to TRBJ1-5, with 9 bases fitting TRBD1. The CDR3 is made up of 15 amino acids. V gave up 5 bases and J gave up 4 bases; unmatched junction bases: 6. CDR1 and CDR2 (germline): MDHEN, SYDVKM. The CDR3 region is CASSKTGGGNQPQHF. In DNA form, the CDR3 reads TGTGCCAGCAGTAAGACAGGGGGAGGGAATCAGCCCCAGCATTTT.

This clonotype has more than one count but fewer than ten. This may arise from a read error, as a much more abundant clone is one base away. The chain has TRBV6-1 and TRBJ1-5; possible D gene TRBD1, 6 bases. Per germline, CDR1 MNHNS and CDR2 SASEGT. The CDR3 has 12 residues. Trimming took off 2 bases at V and 15 bases at J, with 14 bases between the two ends. This chain's CDR3 is CASSESGHLRHF. The CDR3 DNA reads TGTGCCAGCAGTGAATCGGGACACCTAAGGCATTTT.

This clonotype occurred many times. The chain joins TRBV12-3 or TRBV12-4 to TRBJ1-1; D not resolved. V was pared by 6 bases and J by 6 bases, with 14 bases between. There are 13 residues in the CDR3. Written as DNA, the CDR3 is TGTGCCAGCAGCCTATCACGGCAGTCTGAAGCTTTCTTT. It translates to CASSLSRQSEAFF.

This clonotype was counted many times. The gene calls are TRBV20-1 and TRBJ2-7, with D perhaps TRBD2 (5 bases). V was trimmed by 5 bases and J by 2 bases, leaving 19 bases between them. Germline-derived CDR1 and CDR2 are DFQATT and SNEGSKA (reference sequence). This CDR3 contains 15 residues. The CDR3 loop reads CSADPLVKGAYEQYF. Here the CDR3 DNA reads TGCAGTGCTGATCCATTGGTAAAGGGAGCCTACGAGCAGTACTTC.

The chain couples TRBV6-5 to TRBJ2-2, with TRBD1 as a possible D gene (6 bases). Germline CDR1 reads MNHEY; CDR2 reads SVGAGI. Trimming stripped 2 bases from V and 6 bases from J, with 13 bases between. This CDR3 comprises 15 residues. As DNA, the CDR3 is TGTGCCAGCAGTTACAATAACAGGGACGCCGGGGAGCTGTTTTTT. Translated: CASSYNNRDAGELFF.